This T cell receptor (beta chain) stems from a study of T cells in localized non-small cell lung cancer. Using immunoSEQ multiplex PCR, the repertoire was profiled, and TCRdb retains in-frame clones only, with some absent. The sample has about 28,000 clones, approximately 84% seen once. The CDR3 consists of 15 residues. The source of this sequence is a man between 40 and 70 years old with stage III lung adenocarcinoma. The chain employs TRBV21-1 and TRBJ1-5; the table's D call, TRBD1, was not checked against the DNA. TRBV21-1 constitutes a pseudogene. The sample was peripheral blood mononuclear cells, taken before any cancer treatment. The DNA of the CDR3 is TGTGCCAGCAGCAACTTGGGGACACCAAATCAGCCCCAGCATTTT. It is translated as CASSNLGTPNQPQHF.